Following are 18 T cell receptor beta chains from one sample sequenced in a study of T cell repertoires in cytomegalovirus infection. The antigens these receptors bind are not known. TCRdb recomputed calls from the reads with MiXCR, one row per CDR3 protein. The table lists 110,000 or so distinct CDR3 sequences, over 25% of them singletons. The source material was CD8+ T cells from cultured PBMCs, sampled from culture after CMV antigen stimulation. These receptors all stem from a human donor in good health (CMV status not recorded). Some clones in this sample may be carry-over from other donors' samples.

This clonotype has only a few counts. The chain carries TRBV12-3 or TRBV12-4 and TRBJ1-5, with TRBD1 as a possible D gene (5 bases). The V end lost 6 bases, the J end lost 4 bases, and 13 bases lay between the germline ends. This CDR3 is built from 14 residues. Here the CDR3 reads CASSPRGGNQPQHF. In nucleotides, the CDR3 is TGTGCCAGCAGCCCCCGGGGCGGAAATCAGCCCCAGCATTTT.

This clonotype was picked up a small number of times. V gene TRBV7-6 combines with J gene TRBJ2-7, with 8 bases lining up with TRBD2. Germline CDR1 is SGHVS and CDR2 is FNYEAQ. The CDR3 has 14 amino acids. V shed 3 bases, J shed 3 bases, and the junction held 4 bases outside the gene matches. The CDR3, as DNA: TGTGCCAGCAGCTTTGCAGCGGGAGACTACGAGCAGTACTTC. Its protein is CASSFAAGDYEQYF.

In this sample, this clonotype turned up a few times. The V call is TRBV6-5, the J call TRBJ1-3; the match to TRBD1 covers 7 bases. The CDR3 extends over 18 amino acids. Trimming at V came to 0 bases and at J to 0 bases, leaving 8 bases not matched to a gene. Germline loops: CDR1 MNHEY, CDR2 SVGAGI. The CDR3 sequence is CASSYSRDRAHSGNTIYF. The CDR3, as DNA: TGTGCCAGCAGTTACTCCCGGGACAGAGCCCACTCTGGAAACACCATATATTTT.

The chain joins TRBV4-1 to TRBJ1-1; D gene ambiguous. The germline gives CDR1 MGHRA, CDR2 YSYEKL. This CDR3 comprises 15 residues. The V and J ends lost 3 bases and 11 bases respectively, with 22 bases between them. The CDR3, as DNA: TGCGCCAGCAGCCACGGGGAGGTGCGGGGAGCGGGCGCTTTCTTT. Its protein is CASSHGEVRGAGAFF.

This clonotype was recorded a few times. The rearrangement links TRBV27 to TRBJ2-2, with 7 bases identical to TRBD1. Germline CDR1 and CDR2: MNHEY and SMNVEV (reference sequence). The CDR3 length is 19 residues. The J segment lost 2 bases and the V segment lost 5 bases, leaving 17 bases of the junction unmatched. CDR3 sequence: CASSTDRVARGRNTGELFF. DNA of the CDR3: TGTGCCAGCAGTACCGACAGGGTAGCCCGGGGCAGAAACACCGGGGAGCTGTTTTTT.

This clonotype was detected only a few times. The chain is built from TRBV5-1 and TRBJ2-7; D remains ambiguous. Germline lookup yields CDR1 SGHRS and CDR2 YFSETQ. V was clipped by 1 base and J by 1 base, with 12 bases between them. The CDR3 contains 15 residues. The CDR3 DNA reads TGCGCCAGCAGCTTGTTTTCGGTTACTTCCTACGAGCAGTACTTC. Its translation is CASSLFSVTSYEQYF.

At least ten counts were recorded for this clonotype. The rearrangement joins TRBV11-2 to TRBJ2-7, with TRBD1 matching over 7 bases. V was pared by 8 bases and J by 4 bases, with 14 bases of the junction left unmatched. CDR1 SGHAT and CDR2 FQNNGV come from the germline V gene. CDR3 size: 15 residues. The CDR3 DNA follows: TGTGCCAGCGGGATTACGGCGACAGGGATGTACGAGCAGTACTTC. This codes for CASGITATGMYEQYF.

The chain joins TRBV7-9 to TRBJ1-2; D unclear. Germline CDR1 SEHNR, CDR2 FQNEAQ (reference sequence). The CDR3 runs to 10 residues. Trimming cost V 5 bases and J 4 bases, with 2 bases left between them. The CDR3 is CASSLYGYTF. The CDR3 bases are TGTGCCAGCAGCCTCTATGGCTACACCTTC.

The chain carries TRBV7-9 and TRBJ2-5; TRBD1 might be the D (6 bases). The germline V gene encodes CDR1 SEHNR and CDR2 FQNEAQ (reference sequence). The V end lost 2 bases, the J end lost 5 bases, and 12 bases lay between the germline ends. The length of the CDR3 is 14 residues. CDR3 DNA sequence: TGTGCCAGCAGCTTATGGGGGCCGGGGGAGACCCAGTACTTC. Translated, it gives CASSLWGPGETQYF.

The rearrangement joins TRBV3-1 to TRBJ2-3; 8 nucleotides agree with TRBD1. The germline gives CDR1 LGHDT, CDR2 YNNKEL (reference sequence). This CDR3 is 15 amino acids long. V shed 2 bases, J shed 1 base, and the junction held 2 bases outside the gene matches. Here the CDR3 reads CASSQQGARTDTQYF. The CDR3 DNA reads as TGTGCCAGCAGCCAACAGGGGGCGCGCACAGATACGCAGTATTTT.

V is TRBV7-2 and J is TRBJ2-7, with 8 nucleotides matching TRBD2. With 1 base clipped from V and 5 bases from J, the junction kept 7 bases outside the gene matches. Looked up from germline, CDR1 is SGHTA and CDR2 is FQGNSA. The CDR3 sequence is 15 residues long. DNA for the CDR3: TGTGCCAGCAGCTTAGTTCAAGGCGGGGGGAACGAGCAGTACTTC. Protein sequence: CASSLVQGGGNEQYF.

The rearrangement uses TRBV7-9 and TRBJ2-2; no reliable D call. The CDR3 has 15 amino acids. Trimming pared 4 bases from V and 2 bases from J, leaving 11 bases between. CDR1 and CDR2 from the germline V gene are SEHNR and FQNEAQ (reference sequence). CDR3 DNA sequence: TGTGCCAGCAGCTCCCCCCCATATAACACCGGGGAGCTGTTTTTT. Translating gives CASSSPPYNTGELFF.

The rearrangement uses TRBV6-6 and TRBJ2-7; 9 bases fit TRBD1. The germline V gene has CDR1 MNHNY and CDR2 SVGAGI (reference sequence). CDR3 length equals 15 residues. The V gene end was trimmed by 6 bases and the J gene end by 7 bases; junction bases not matched to a gene: 13. This CDR3 is CASSPPGQGSKEQYF. CDR3 coding DNA: TGTGCCAGCAGCCCACCGGGACAGGGTTCGAAAGAGCAGTACTTC.

This clonotype was seen a handful of times. V and J are TRBV2 and TRBJ2-1; D not certain. Germline CDR1 SNHLY, CDR2 FYNNEI. The CDR3 is 12 residues long. Trimming took 4 bases from V and 3 from J, leaving 4 bases between them. DNA for the CDR3: TGTGCCAGCAGTGCCGACTACAATGAGCAGTTCTTC. Protein: CASSADYNEQFF. Based on the CDR3 plus reference TRBV2 and TRBJ2-1, the full variable domain is EPEVTQTPSHQVTQMGQEVILRCVPISNHLYFYWYRQILGQKVEFLVSFYNNEISEKSEIFDDQFSVERPDGSNFTLKIRSTKLEDSAMYFCASSADYNEQFFGPGTRLTVL.

V is TRBV6-1 and J is TRBJ2-6; possibly TRBD2 for D (5 bases). Germline values: CDR1 MNHNS, CDR2 SASEGT. V lost 6 bases, J lost 1 base, and 22 bases lay in between. The CDR3 has 19 residues. DNA for the CDR3: TGTGCCAGCAGCATACTCGGACTGGGAGTTTGGTCTGGGGCCAACGTCCTGACTTTC. It translates to CASSILGLGVWSGANVLTF.

The chain recombines TRBV6-2 or TRBV6-3 with TRBJ2-5; no reliable D call. CDR3 length equals 14 residues. The V gene lost 2 bases and the J gene lost 7 bases, with 14 bases spanning the gap. Germline V CDR1 and CDR2: MNHEY, SVGEGT. The DNA for the CDR3 is TGTGCCAGCAGTTACGGTGGGCCGCCAAGGACCCAGTACTTC. Its protein is CASSYGGPPRTQYF.

The CDR3 nucleotides read TGTGCCAGCAGCTTACCGGGAGTCAATCAGCCCCAGCATTTT. Its protein is CASSLPGVNQPQHF. This rearrangement joins TRBV7-9 to TRBJ1-5; D gene unclear. The CDR3 is made up of 14 amino acids. The germline V gene encodes CDR1 SEHNR and CDR2 FQNEAQ (reference sequence). Between the trimmed V and J ends, which lost 2 bases and 3 bases, there was a span of 8 bases.

There are many counts of this clonotype. The chain combines TRBV7-2 with TRBJ2-7; TRBD1 is a possible D gene (5 bases). Trimming shortened V by 4 bases and J by 0 bases, and 16 bases separated the two germline ends. CDR3 length: 16 amino acids. Germline V gene lookup returns CDR1 SGHTA and CDR2 FQGNSA. The CDR3 nucleotides read TGTGCCAGCAGCTCCACAGGCAACCCCCACTCCTACGAGCAGTACTTC. Encoded protein: CASSSTGNPHSYEQYF.